This T cell receptor (beta chain) appears in the sequencing data of a study of blood T cells in healthy people across ages. The use of a sample-barcoded 5' primer and a J-beta primer mix characterized a second PCR of about 7 to 12 cycles. TCRdb redid the calling of the 5' RACE reads with MiXCR, one entry per CDR3 protein. The repertoire holds some 370,000 distinct CDR3 sequences, with approximately 52% as singletons. This clonotype occurred a few times. Its target is not known. Germline V lookup: CDR1 MDHEN, CDR2 SYDVKM. The V gene lost 5 bases and the J gene lost 2 bases, with 13 bases spanning the gap. The CDR3 is made up of 15 amino acids. Study-level points and caveats: Roughly linear declines in TCR beta diversity per million T cells occurred with age.

The chain links TRBV28 to TRBJ1-5; D gene ambiguous. The TCR sequence derives from a man in his sixties in good health. The sequenced sample was blood. The CDR3 reads CASSTRAGGNQPQHF. Written as DNA, the CDR3 is TGTGCCAGCAGTACCCGCGCGGGTGGCAATCAGCCCCAGCATTTT.